This TCR beta chain appears in the sequencing data of a study of CD8+ T cells in alopecia areata. Study outcomes and limitations: Mice gave a clearer picture of TCR sharing than patients did, possibly for HLA-related reasons. Scalp repertoires also include resident alphabeta T cells from normal skin.

Patients with alopecia areata provided lesional scalp punch biopsies as well as peripheral blood. Germline V lookup: CDR1 MNHEY, CDR2 SMNVEV (reference sequence). The CDR3 loop spans 15 amino acids. Trimming pared 2 bases from V and 2 bases from J, leaving 11 bases between. In each case, RNA was isolated and then reverse transcribed into cDNA as the sequencing template. The protocol was immunoSEQ multiplex PCR, while the TCRdb copy is restricted to in-frame clones and leaves out a portion. The profile shows some 82,000 clones, about 53% of them singletons. As for this clone: Its specificity is not known.

The clonotype comes from a human donor with alopecia areata. The V call is TRBV27, the J call TRBJ2-3; D is ambiguous. The sequenced material came from NKG2D-high CD8+ T cells sorted from blood. The CDR3 sequence is CASSLPGFFTDTQYF. The DNA of the CDR3 is TGTGCCAGCAGTTTACCTGGGTTCTTCACAGATACGCAGTATTTT.